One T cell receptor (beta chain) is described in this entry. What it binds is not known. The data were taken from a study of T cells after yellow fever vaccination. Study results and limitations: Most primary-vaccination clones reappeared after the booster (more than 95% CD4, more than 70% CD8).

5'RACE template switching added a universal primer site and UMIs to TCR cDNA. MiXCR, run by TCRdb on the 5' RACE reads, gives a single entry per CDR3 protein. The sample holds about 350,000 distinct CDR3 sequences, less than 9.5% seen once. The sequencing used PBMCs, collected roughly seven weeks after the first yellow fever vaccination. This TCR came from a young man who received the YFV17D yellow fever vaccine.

CDR3 sequence (DNA): TGCGCCAGCATGGGGGCTAGCGGGGGCTTCACAGATACGCAGTATTTT. Protein: CASMGASGGFTDTQYF. V usage is TRBV5-1 and J usage is TRBJ2-3; 10 positions match TRBD2. The germline V gene has CDR1 SGHRS and CDR2 YFSETQ. J gave up 2 bases and V 6 bases, and 9 bases lay outside the gene matches. This CDR3 has 16 amino acids.